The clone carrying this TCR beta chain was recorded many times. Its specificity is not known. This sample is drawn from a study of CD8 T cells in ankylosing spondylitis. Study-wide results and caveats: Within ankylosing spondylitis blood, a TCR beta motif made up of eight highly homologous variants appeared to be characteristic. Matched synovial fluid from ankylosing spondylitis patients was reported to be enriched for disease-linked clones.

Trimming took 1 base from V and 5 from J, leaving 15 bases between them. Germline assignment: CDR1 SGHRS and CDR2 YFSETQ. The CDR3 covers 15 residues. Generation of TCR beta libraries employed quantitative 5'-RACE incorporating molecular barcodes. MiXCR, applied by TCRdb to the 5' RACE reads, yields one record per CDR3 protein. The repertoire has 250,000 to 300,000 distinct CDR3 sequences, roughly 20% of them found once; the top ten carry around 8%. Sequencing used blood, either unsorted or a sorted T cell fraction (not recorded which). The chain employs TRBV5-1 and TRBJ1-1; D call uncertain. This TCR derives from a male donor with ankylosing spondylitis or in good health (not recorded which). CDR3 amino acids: CASSLSPTPRTEAFF. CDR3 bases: TGCGCCAGCAGCTTGAGTCCCACGCCCCGTACTGAAGCTTTCTTT.